This T cell receptor beta chain was profiled in a study of identical twins. The CDR3 extends over 13 amino acids. Trimming pared 2 bases from V and 0 bases from J, leaving 7 bases between. Germline CDR1 is DFQATT and CDR2 is SNEGSKA (reference sequence). This clonotype was seen a handful of times. One entry per CDR3 protein results from TCRdb running MiXCR on the 5' RACE reads. The profile covers about 220,000 distinct CDR3 sequences, with roughly 9.4% appearing a single time and 4.5% to 5.5% taken by the ten largest. Sequenced material: memory (CD45RO+) T cells sorted from blood. The source of this sequence is a woman between 18 and 29 years old in good health. V gene TRBV20-1 combines with J gene TRBJ1-1; the D is unclear. The CDR3 nucleotides are TGCAGTGCTAGACCCGGGTTGAACACTGAAGCTTTCTTT. Its protein product is CSARPGLNTEAFF.